This entry lists 30 T cell receptor beta chains sequenced from one sample in a study of T-cell reconstitution after alpha-beta-depleted transplantation in children. Unique molecular identifiers were incorporated when the TCRbeta library was constructed. TCRdb fed the PCR reads into MiXCR, producing one record per CDR3 protein. The sample yields around 380,000 distinct CDR3 sequences, roughly 10% seen once. The source was PBMCs from the stem cell graft donor, collected from the stem cell graft. The receptors were sampled from a human donor who donated a stem cell graft to a child with acute myeloid leukemia.

This clonotype was found many times. The chain uses TRBV20-1 and TRBJ1-5, with 12 nucleotides matching TRBD1. Germline V gene sequence: CDR1 DFQATT, CDR2 SNEGSKA (reference sequence). The CDR3 runs 15 residues. V trimming: 4 bases; J trimming: 3 bases; junction bases outside the gene matches: 4. The CDR3 protein is CSATGTGGLNQPQHF. The CDR3 bases are TGCAGTGCTACCGGGACAGGGGGCCTCAATCAGCCCCAGCATTTT.

This clonotype has just a few counts. V and J are TRBV9 and TRBJ2-7; D is undetermined. Germline values: CDR1 SGDLS, CDR2 YYNGEE. Trimming left V 0 bases short and J 2 bases short, with 9 bases between. CDR3 length: 14 residues. The CDR3 DNA is TGTGCCAGCAGCGTAGCCCCCGGAGCCTACGAGCAGTACGTC. Translating gives CASSVAPGAYEQYV.

This clonotype has just a few counts. This chain connects TRBV12-3 or TRBV12-4 to TRBJ2-2; D may be TRBD2 (5 bases). The CDR3 contains 14 residues. Trimming shortened V by 6 bases and J by 2 bases, and 10 bases separated the two germline ends. The CDR3 sequence is CASSPDSNTGELFF. CDR3 in DNA: TGTGCCAGCAGCCCGGACTCCAACACCGGGGAGCTGTTTTTT.

V and J are TRBV4-3 and TRBJ2-7, with 7 bases lining up with TRBD1. The V gene's germline CDR1 is LGHNA and CDR2 YSLEER. The CDR3 runs 14 residues. Losses at the gene ends were 3 bases for V and 2 bases for J; bases not matched to a gene: 4. The CDR3, as DNA: TGCGCCAGCAGCCACGGGGACAGCACCTACGAGCAGTACTTC. Protein product: CASSHGDSTYEQYF.

This clonotype was detected a few times. The V gene is TRBV5-1, the J gene TRBJ2-7; D not certain. This CDR3 region has 15 residues. V lost 1 base and J 0 bases, leaving 11 bases between the germline ends. Germline V gene sequence: CDR1 SGHRS, CDR2 YFSETQ. The CDR3 here is CASSLSPGSSYEQYF. In nucleotides, the CDR3 is TGCGCCAGCAGCTTGAGCCCCGGGTCCTCCTACGAGCAGTACTTC.

J is TRBJ2-7 and V is TRBV2, with 10 positions matching TRBD1. Germline values: CDR1 SNHLY, CDR2 FYNNEI. The CDR3 length is 13 residues. V gave up 8 bases and J gave up 0 bases; unmatched junction bases: 1. CDR3 amino acids: CASGTGDSYEQYF. The CDR3, as DNA: TGTGCCAGCGGGACAGGGGACTCCTACGAGCAGTACTTC.

This clonotype was seen only a few times. The chain is built from TRBV5-6 and TRBJ2-5, with no clear D. V was cut by 4 bases and J by 1 base, with 14 bases left in between. The CDR3 runs 15 residues. CDR1 is SGHDT and CDR2 is YYEEEE in the germline V gene. For the CDR3, the DNA is TGTGCCAGCAGCCCCAATCGCCCATTCCAAGAGACCCAGTACTTC. It encodes CASSPNRPFQETQYF.

The chain joins TRBV5-1 to TRBJ1-2, with a possible D match to TRBD1 (5 bases). Trimming took 4 bases from V and 5 from J, leaving 18 bases between them. Germline CDR1 reads SGHRS; CDR2 reads YFSETQ. The CDR3 contains 15 residues. CDR3 loop: CASSPTDTGGYGYTF. The CDR3 DNA reads as TGCGCCAGCAGCCCAACTGACACGGGGGGTTATGGCTACACCTTC.

There are a few counts of this clonotype. The chain is built from TRBV20-1 and TRBJ2-3; TRBD1 is a possible D gene (7 bases). The CDR3 extends over 13 amino acids. Trimming took 6 bases from V and 5 from J, leaving 15 bases between them. The germline V gene has CDR1 DFQATT and CDR2 SNEGSKA (reference sequence). The CDR3 here is CSARRQGGDTQYF. DNA for the CDR3: TGCAGTGCCAGGCGTCAGGGGGGAGATACGCAGTATTTT.

This clonotype was seen more than once but under ten times. The chain links TRBV15 to TRBJ2-5; a weak D match, TRBD1 (5 bases). V lost 1 base and J 5 bases, leaving 14 bases between the germline ends. This CDR3 comprises 15 residues. Germline CDR1 and CDR2: LNHNV and YYDKDF (reference sequence). The CDR3 nucleotides read TGTGCCACCAGCAGAGGCGGTGCAGGGAAGGAGACCCAGTACTTC. Encoded protein: CATSRGGAGKETQYF. Full variable domain (remainder filled in from reference TRBV15 and TRBJ2-5): DAMVIQNPRYQVTQFGKPVTLSCSQTLNHNVMYWYQQKSSQAPKLLFHYYDKDFNNEADTPDNFQSRRPNTSFCFLDIRSPGLGDTAMYLCATSRGGAGKETQYFGPGTRLLVL.

This clonotype was observed at least ten times. The chain has TRBV4-1 and TRBJ1-5; D may be TRBD1 (5 bases). V lost 1 base, J lost 5 bases, and 9 bases lay in between. CDR3 length: 14 residues. CDR1 is MGHRA and CDR2 is YSYEKL in the germline V gene. The CDR3 spells CASSQVFRDQPQHF. CDR3 bases: TGCGCCAGCAGCCAAGTTTTCAGGGATCAGCCCCAGCATTTT.

V usage is TRBV20-1 and J usage is TRBJ1-2; D gene unclear. The CDR3 spans 9 residues. Germline assignment: CDR1 DFQATT and CDR2 SNEGSKA (reference sequence). Trimming removed 6 bases at V and 7 bases at J, with 6 bases between. CDR3 sequence: CSADGGYTF. The DNA of the CDR3 is TGCAGTGCGGATGGTGGCTACACCTTC.

At least ten counts were recorded for this clonotype. The V and J genes are TRBV6-2 or TRBV6-3 and TRBJ2-1; 10 positions agree with TRBD1. Unmatched junction bases numbered 8, after V lost 6 bases and J lost 6 bases. The CDR3 runs 15 residues. Germline CDR1 and CDR2: MNHEY and SVGEGT. The CDR3 bases are TGTGCCAGCAGATCGGGACAGGGGTATTTCAATGAGCAGTTCTTC. Translating gives CASRSGQGYFNEQFF.

This clonotype turned up a few times. The chain employs TRBV5-1 and TRBJ2-1; no clear D. The CDR3 is made up of 14 amino acids. Germline loops: CDR1 SGHRS, CDR2 YFSETQ. The V gene lost 1 base and the J gene lost 7 bases, with 12 bases spanning the gap. The CDR3 here is CASSLSASSNEQFF. In DNA form, the CDR3 reads TGCGCCAGCAGCTTGAGTGCCAGTTCGAATGAGCAGTTCTTC.

This clonotype was seen a few times. V gene TRBV6-5 combines with J gene TRBJ2-5; D is unclear. The germline V gene encodes CDR1 MNHEY and CDR2 SVGAGI. This CDR3 is built from 16 residues. Between the trimmed V and J ends, which lost 0 bases and 1 base, there was a span of 12 bases. In nucleotides, the CDR3 is TGTGCCAGCAGTTACTCGGCAGGCCCCGTCCAAGAGACCCAGTACTTC. The encoded protein is CASSYSAGPVQETQYF.

This chain connects TRBV2 to TRBJ2-1, with D unclear. Germline V gene lookup returns CDR1 SNHLY and CDR2 FYNNEI. V lost 6 bases to trimming and J lost 0 bases, with 21 bases between them. This CDR3 region has 18 residues. CDR3 nucleotide sequence: TGTGCCAGCAGGGGGAACACCCAGGTTCAGAGCTCCTACAATGAGCAGTTCTTC. Residues: CASRGNTQVQSSYNEQFF. Supplemented by reference TRBV2 and TRBJ2-1, the full variable domain reads EPEVTQTPSHQVTQMGQEVILRCVPISNHLYFYWYRQILGQKVEFLVSFYNNEISEKSEIFDDQFSVERPDGSNFTLKIRSTKLEDSAMYFCASRGNTQVQSSYNEQFFGPGTRLTVL.

V is TRBV18 and J is TRBJ2-1; D is tentatively TRBD1 or TRBD2 (5 bases each). Deletions cut 4 bases from V and 8 bases from J, with 18 bases between. The CDR3 is made up of 15 amino acids. The germline V gene has CDR1 KGHSH and CDR2 LQKENI. The CDR3 DNA sequence: TGTGCCAGCTCACTGGGACCGTCCTCTGAGGATGAGCAGTTCTTC. It specifies CASSLGPSSEDEQFF. The variable domain in full, completed from reference TRBV18 and TRBJ2-1, reads NAGVMQNPRHLVRRRGQEARLRCSPMKGHSHVYWYRQLPEEGLKFMVYLQKENIIDESGMPKERFSAEFPKEGPSILRIQQVVRGDSAAYFCASSLGPSSEDEQFFGPGTRLTVL.

The CDR3 here is CASSRIRGPTYNEQFF. The CDR3 bases are TGTGCCAGCAGTCGCATTCGCGGGCCAACCTACAATGAGCAGTTCTTC. The chain links TRBV6-5 to TRBJ2-1; perhaps TRBD2 as D (5 bases). This CDR3 is 16 amino acids long. The germline gives CDR1 MNHEY, CDR2 SVGAGI. The V and J ends lost 5 bases and 2 bases respectively, with 16 bases between them.

This clonotype was observed a handful of times. The chain carries TRBV5-6 and TRBJ2-7; D is unresolved. V was trimmed by 2 bases and J by 6 bases, leaving 9 bases between them. This CDR3 spans 12 amino acids. Germline assignment: CDR1 SGHDT and CDR2 YYEEEE. CDR3 in amino acids: CASSFWGSEQYV. CDR3 DNA: TGTGCCAGCAGCTTTTGGGGATCCGAGCAGTACGTC.

J is TRBJ2-1 and V is TRBV27, with TRBD2 matching 13 bases. The CDR3 has 15 amino acids. V gave up 3 bases and J gave up 6 bases; unmatched junction bases: 2. Germline V gives CDR1 MNHEY, CDR2 SMNVEV (reference sequence). The CDR3 DNA is TGTGCCAGCAGTTTGACTAGCGGGGGGACCAATGAGCAGTTCTTC. Translating gives CASSLTSGGTNEQFF.

This clonotype has more than one count but fewer than ten. The chain has TRBV20-1 and TRBJ1-2; no clear D. Trimming took 6 bases from V and 3 from J, leaving 5 bases between them. Germline CDR1 DFQATT, CDR2 SNEGSKA (reference sequence). The CDR3 is 10 amino acids. The CDR3 nucleotides are TGCAGTGCCCGTTACTATGGCTACACCTTC. This codes for CSARYYGYTF.

On this clonotype itself: One end of the junction is discordant with germline, which a read error may explain. The chain recombines TRBV15 with TRBJ2-1; TRBD1 aligns across 10 bases. This CDR3 is built from 16 residues. Per germline, CDR1 LNHNV and CDR2 YYDKDF (reference sequence). The CDR3 reads CATGSGRGTGDNEQFF. CDR3 in DNA: TGTGCCACCGGCAGTGGCCGGGGGACAGGGGACAATGAGCAGTTCTTC.

This clonotype was detected ten times or more. V and J are TRBV5-5 and TRBJ2-7; TRBD1 agrees at 8 bases. This CDR3 has 15 amino acids. Germline V CDR1 and CDR2: SGHKS, YYEKEE (reference sequence). The V segment lost 0 bases and the J segment 3 bases; nucleotides outside the gene matches: 5. The CDR3 protein is CASSLEAGGVYEQYF. DNA for the CDR3: TGTGCCAGCAGCTTGGAGGCAGGGGGCGTCTACGAGCAGTACTTC.

This chain links TRBV5-6 with TRBJ2-5; 10 bases match TRBD2. Germline V gives CDR1 SGHDT, CDR2 YYEEEE. This CDR3 spans 14 amino acids. The trim removed 5 bases at V and 5 bases at J, leaving 6 bases unmatched. CDR3 DNA sequence: TGTGCCAGCAGAAAACCGGGACTAGCGGAGACCCAGTACTTC. It translates to CASRKPGLAETQYF.

As regards this clonotype: A read error may be the cause here, since a much bigger clone is one base away. This chain joins TRBV20-1 and TRBJ2-1; D is perhaps TRBD1 or TRBD2 (5 bases each). CDR1 DFQATT and CDR2 SNEGSKA come from the germline V gene (reference sequence). The CDR3 consists of 12 residues. CDR3 coding DNA: TGCAGTGCTAGAGACCAAACCGATAGAGGGGTCTTC. It yields the protein CSARDQTDRGVF.

This clonotype was seen a few times. The V call is TRBV30, the J call TRBJ2-4, with a possible D match to TRBD1 (5 bases). Between the trimmed V and J ends, which lost 4 bases and 5 bases, there was a span of 12 bases. The CDR3 is made up of 13 amino acids. CDR1 and CDR2 (germline): GTSNPN, SVGIG (reference sequence). In nucleotides, the CDR3 is TGTGCCTGGAACAGAGGACAACAAAACATTCAGTACTTC. Protein sequence: CAWNRGQQNIQYF.

The J gene is TRBJ2-2, the V gene TRBV20-1; TRBD2 agrees at 14 bases. The germline V gene has CDR1 DFQATT and CDR2 SNEGSKA (reference sequence). V trimming: 0 bases; J trimming: 5 bases; junction bases outside the gene matches: 8. This CDR3 has 18 residues. The CDR3 region is CSARDSGLAGGRTGELFF. The CDR3 nucleotides read TGCAGTGCTAGAGATTCAGGACTAGCGGGGGGCAGAACCGGGGAGCTGTTTTTT.

This clonotype was recorded at least ten times. The genes are TRBV20-1 and TRBJ2-5, with 7 bases fitting TRBD1. Trimming cost V 5 bases and J 2 bases; bases outside gene matches: 11. The CDR3 contains 15 residues. CDR1 DFQATT and CDR2 SNEGSKA come from the germline V gene (reference sequence). The DNA for the CDR3 is TGCAGTGCTGGCAGGGGGAACCAGATTCAAGAGACCCAGTACTTC. Protein: CSAGRGNQIQETQYF.

The chain uses TRBV29-1 and TRBJ2-1; 7 bases fit TRBD2. Trimming removed 7 bases from V and 3 bases from J; junction bases left unmatched: 9. CDR3 length equals 14 residues. CDR1 is SQVTM and CDR2 is ANQGSEA in the germline V gene. This CDR3 is CSADHGLGYNEQFF. DNA for the CDR3: TGCAGCGCCGACCATGGACTAGGCTACAATGAGCAGTTCTTC.

A remark on this clonotype: An end of the junction does not agree with germline; a read error may underlie this. This chain links TRBV2 with TRBJ1-5; D uncertain. Germline V lookup: CDR1 SNHLY, CDR2 FYNNEI. The CDR3 loop spans 17 amino acids. CDR3 region: CATSEAGEVRSNQPQHF. The CDR3 DNA reads as TGTGCCACCAGTGAGGCGGGAGAGGTCCGGAGTAATCAGCCCCAGCATTTT. The entire variable domain, with the rest obtained from reference TRBV2 and TRBJ1-5, is as follows: EPEVTQTPSHQVTQMGQEVILRCVPISNHLYFYWYRQILGQKVEFLVSFYNNEISEKSEIFDDQFSVERPDGSNFTLKIRSTKLEDSAMYFCATSEAGEVRSNQPQHFGDGTRLSIL.